This T cell receptor beta chain was found in a study of radiotherapy plus CTLA-4 blockade in lung cancer. About the study: Objective response was observed in about 19% of patients, and disease control in about 30%. Whole-study findings and limits: Best predicting response, reportedly, were early blood T cell clone dynamics, with interferon-beta. Radiotherapy was combined with ipilimumab, and tumor-derived TCR clones then expanded in blood.

Lung cancer patients with chemo-refractory metastatic non-small-cell disease were given focal radiation plus CTLA-4 blockade with ipilimumab. The table came from immunoSEQ multiplex PCR; TCRdb's copy has only in-frame clones and leaves some out. The data hold approximately 77,000 clones, with 84% observed a single time. The V end lost 5 bases, the J end lost 2 bases, and 9 bases lay between the germline ends. Germline CDR1 is MDHEN and CDR2 is SYDVKM. The CDR3 loop spans 13 amino acids. Comments on this clone: Its antigen remains unknown.

The sample here was peripheral blood, taken from a patient treated with radiotherapy plus ipilimumab. The V call is TRBV28, the J call TRBJ1-1; unclear D gene. The receptor's source is a human donor with non-small cell lung cancer who had stable disease on radiotherapy plus ipilimumab. The CDR3 sequence: CASSNPLNTEAFF. DNA of the CDR3: TGTGCCAGCAGTAACCCGTTAAACACTGAAGCTTTCTTT.